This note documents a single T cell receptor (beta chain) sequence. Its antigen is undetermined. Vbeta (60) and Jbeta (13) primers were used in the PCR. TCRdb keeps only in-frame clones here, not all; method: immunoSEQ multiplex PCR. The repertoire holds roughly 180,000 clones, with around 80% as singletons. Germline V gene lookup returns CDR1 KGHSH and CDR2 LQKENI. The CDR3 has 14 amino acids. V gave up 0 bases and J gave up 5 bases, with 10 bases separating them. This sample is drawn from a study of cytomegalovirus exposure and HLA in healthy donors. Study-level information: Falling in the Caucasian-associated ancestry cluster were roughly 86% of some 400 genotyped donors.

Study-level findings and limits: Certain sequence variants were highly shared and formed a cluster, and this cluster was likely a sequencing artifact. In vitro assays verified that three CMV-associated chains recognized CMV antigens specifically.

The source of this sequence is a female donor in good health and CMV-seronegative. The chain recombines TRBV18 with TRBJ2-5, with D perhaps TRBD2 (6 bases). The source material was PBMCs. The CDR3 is CASSPPASVETQYF. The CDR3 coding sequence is TGTGCCAGCTCACCACCGGCTAGCGTGGAGACCCAGTACTTC.